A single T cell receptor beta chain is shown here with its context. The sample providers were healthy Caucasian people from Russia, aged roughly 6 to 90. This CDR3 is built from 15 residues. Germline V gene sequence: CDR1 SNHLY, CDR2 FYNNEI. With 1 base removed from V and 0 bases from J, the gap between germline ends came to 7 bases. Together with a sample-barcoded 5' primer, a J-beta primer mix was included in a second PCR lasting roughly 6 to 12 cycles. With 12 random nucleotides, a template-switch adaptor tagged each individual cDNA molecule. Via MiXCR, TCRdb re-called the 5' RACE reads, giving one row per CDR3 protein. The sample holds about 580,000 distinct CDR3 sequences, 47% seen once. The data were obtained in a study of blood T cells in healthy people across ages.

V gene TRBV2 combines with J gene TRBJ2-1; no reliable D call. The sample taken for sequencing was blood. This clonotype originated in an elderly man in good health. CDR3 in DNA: TGTGCCAGCAGTGAAGTCCGGAGCTCCTACAATGAGCAGTTCTTC. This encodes CASSEVRSSYNEQFF.